This T cell receptor (beta chain) was documented in a study of CD8 T cells in ankylosing spondylitis. Findings of the study overall: Matched synovial fluid from ankylosing spondylitis patients was reported to be enriched for disease-linked clones. A TCR beta motif of 8 or 9 highly homologous variants appeared characteristic of ankylosing spondylitis blood.

The table lists this clonotype with a few counts. The target antigen is unknown. The CDR3 spans 12 residues. CDR1 SGHRS and CDR2 YFSETQ come from the germline V gene. Trimming took off 4 bases at V and 12 bases at J, with 11 bases between the two ends. MiXCR was run by TCRdb on the 5' RACE reads, yielding one entry per CDR3 protein. Of fewer than 250,000 distinct CDR3 sequences in the sample, about 10% were seen once. The sample consisted of blood, either unsorted or a sorted T cell fraction (not recorded which). V and J are TRBV5-1 and TRBJ2-6; D is tentatively TRBD1 or TRBD2 (5 bases each). The sequence was collected from a male donor with ankylosing spondylitis or in good health (not recorded which). CDR3 in DNA: TGCGCCAGCAGCGGGGACGCCCCCGTCCTGACTTTC. Its protein is CASSGDAPVLTF.